Listed below are T cell receptor beta chains from one sample, sequenced in a study of blood T cells in healthy people across ages. A single record per CDR3 protein comes from TCRdb applying MiXCR to the 5' RACE reads. The table has around 800,000 distinct CDR3 sequences, more than 25% seen once; the top ten hold around 2.9%. These data were also reused for a study on T cells of mothers and their children.

Material for sequencing was blood. These receptors were collected from a boy aged 10-17 years in good health. Both conserved end residues are part of each CDR3. The order of the fields is CDR3 DNA, CDR3 protein, clone size, V gene, J gene, CDR3 length, D gene. D genes are given only for firm matches. Part of the rows lack a size; the others show once, few, many or a class for expanded clones.

DNA: TGTGCCTGGAGTGTACAAGTGACCCAGTACTTC
CDR3: CAWSVQVTQYF
size: few
V: TRBV30
J: TRBJ2-5
length: 11
D: NA

DNA: TGCAGCGCCCTCAGAGGTTATGGCTACACCTTC
CDR3: CSALRGYGYTF
size: NA
V: TRBV29-1
J: TRBJ1-2
length: 11
D: NA

DNA: TGTGCCAGCAGCTCACCGGGACTAGCGGGGAGTCAAGAGCAGTCCTTC
CDR3: CASSSPGLAGSQEQSF
size: NA
V: TRBV11-2
J: TRBJ2-1
length: 16
D: TRBD2

DNA: TGTGCCTGGAAAGGAACTAGCGGGGAACAAGAGCAGTACTTC
CDR3: CAWKGTSGEQEQYF
size: few
V: TRBV30
J: TRBJ2-7
length: 14
D: TRBD2

DNA: TGCGCCAGCAGCTCGCAACAGGGGGAAGGACGCGAGCAGTACTTC
CDR3: CASSSQQGEGREQYF
size: few
V: TRBV5-1
J: TRBJ2-7
length: 15
D: TRBD1

DNA: TGCAGCGTTGTAACGGGGGTACTAGCGGAGCAGTTCTTC
CDR3: CSVVTGVLAEQFF
size: once
V: TRBV29-1
J: TRBJ2-1
length: 13
D: TRBD2

DNA: TGCGCCAGCAGTCAATGTACAGCCAAAAACATTCAGTACTTC
CDR3: CASSQCTAKNIQYF
size: NA
V: TRBV23-1
J: TRBJ2-4
length: 14
D: NA

DNA: TGTGCCATCAGTCCGGGAGGCTCTGGAAACACCATATATTTT
CDR3: CAISPGGSGNTIYF
size: NA
V: TRBV10-3
J: TRBJ1-3
length: 14
D: NA

DNA: TGTGCCAGCAGCCCGGCGGGACCGCTCTCTGGGGCCAACGTCCTGACTTTC
CDR3: CASSPAGPLSGANVLTF
size: NA
V: TRBV7-9
J: TRBJ2-6
length: 17
D: NA

DNA: TGTGCCAGCAGCGCCCTAGTCACCACAGATACGCAGTATTTT
CDR3: CASSALVTTDTQYF
size: few
V: TRBV7-3
J: TRBJ2-3
length: 14
D: NA

DNA: TGTGCCAGCAGCAGAGAACCGTTGGGGGTGGTAGCCAAAAACATTCAGTACTTC
CDR3: CASSREPLGVVAKNIQYF
size: few
V: TRBV21-1
J: TRBJ2-4
length: 18
D: NA

DNA: TGTGCCAGCTTACAGGGATGGAGTGGCTACACCTTC
CDR3: CASLQGWSGYTF
size: few
V: TRBV25-1
J: TRBJ1-2
length: 12
D: NA

DNA: TGTGCCAGCGGACAGGGCTCCTATGGCTACACCTTC
CDR3: CASGQGSYGYTF
size: few
V: TRBV6-2/TRBV6-3
J: TRBJ1-2
length: 12
D: TRBD1

DNA: TGTGCCACCAGTGATTCGGGACCTGACACAGATACGCAGTATTTT
CDR3: CATSDSGPDTDTQYF
size: many
V: TRBV24-1
J: TRBJ2-3
length: 15
D: NA

DNA: TGCGCCAGCAGCCTCCTTCTTGACTACGAGCAGTACTTC
CDR3: CASSLLLDYEQYF
size: NA
V: TRBV4-1
J: TRBJ2-7
length: 13
D: NA

DNA: TGCAGCGCCTCCCCCCAGGGGGCTGGGACTGAAGCTTTCTTT
CDR3: CSASPQGAGTEAFF
size: NA
V: TRBV29-1
J: TRBJ1-1
length: 14
D: TRBD1

DNA: TGTGCCAGCAGCTTAGGCGGGGGGCTAACCTACGAGCAGTACTTC
CDR3: CASSLGGGLTYEQYF
size: NA
V: TRBV7-6
J: TRBJ2-7
length: 15
D: TRBD2

DNA: TGTGCCACCAGCAGAGAGTCGACAGGGATCGGCTACGAGCAGTACTTC
CDR3: CATSRESTGIGYEQYF
size: NA
V: TRBV15
J: TRBJ2-7
length: 16
D: TRBD1

DNA: TGTGCCAGCACCTCGGGTTCGGATTACAATGAGCAGTTCTTC
CDR3: CASTSGSDYNEQFF
size: NA
V: TRBV11-2
J: TRBJ2-1
length: 14
D: NA

DNA: TGCAGCGTTGAAGGCCGCACTGAAGCTTTCTTT
CDR3: CSVEGRTEAFF
size: few
V: TRBV29-1
J: TRBJ1-1
length: 11
D: NA

DNA: TGCAGTGCTTCCAGACGGGACAGAAATCAGCCCCAGCATTTT
CDR3: CSASRRDRNQPQHF
size: NA
V: TRBV20-1
J: TRBJ1-5
length: 14
D: TRBD1

DNA: TGTGCCAGCAGACGCCTCAAGTCACCCCTCCACTTT
CDR3: CASRRLKSPLHF
size: NA
V: TRBV2
J: TRBJ1-6
length: 12
D: NA

DNA: TGTGTCAGCAGTTACTCGAGCGGCGGGGGATACGAGCAGTACTTC
CDR3: CVSSYSSGGGYEQYF
size: NA
V: TRBV6-6
J: TRBJ2-7
length: 15
D: TRBD2

DNA: TGTGCCAGCTCTGACAGGGCCATTGGCACCCAGTACTTC
CDR3: CASSDRAIGTQYF
size: few
V: TRBV28
J: TRBJ2-5
length: 13
D: TRBD1

DNA: TGCGCCAGCAGCCCGTCTCTAGAGGGCAAGACCCAGTACTTC
CDR3: CASSPSLEGKTQYF
size: NA
V: TRBV5-1
J: TRBJ2-5
length: 14
D: NA

DNA: TGTGCCAGCAGCCGGGACCGTAATGAGCAGTTCTTC
CDR3: CASSRDRNEQFF
size: NA
V: TRBV5-6
J: TRBJ2-1
length: 12
D: NA

DNA: TGTGCCAGCAACCCTCGAGATCTCACAGATACGCAGTATTTT
CDR3: CASNPRDLTDTQYF
size: few
V: TRBV12-3/TRBV12-4
J: TRBJ2-3
length: 14
D: NA

DNA: TGTGCCAGCAGTAGCGTTCCGACTAACTCCTACGAGCAGTACTTC
CDR3: CASSSVPTNSYEQYF
size: few
V: TRBV6-5
J: TRBJ2-7
length: 15
D: NA

DNA: TGTAGTGCTGCACCGGGACAGGGCTTTAATTCACCCCTCCACTTT
CDR3: CSAAPGQGFNSPLHF
size: few
V: TRBV20-1
J: TRBJ1-6
length: 15
D: TRBD1

DNA: TGTGCCAGCAGCACACTAGAGTTATATGAGCAGTTCTTC
CDR3: CASSTLELYEQFF
size: few
V: TRBV9
J: TRBJ2-1
length: 13
D: NA

DNA: TGTGCCGGCAACATCCCCCCTCCTAGCGGACGGGAGACCCAGTACTTC
CDR3: CAGNIPPPSGRETQYF
size: NA
V: TRBV6-1
J: TRBJ2-5
length: 16
D: TRBD2

DNA: TGCGCCAGCAGCTCCGGGACTAGCGGGGACGCCCAAGAGACCCAGTACTTC
CDR3: CASSSGTSGDAQETQYF
size: NA
V: TRBV5-1
J: TRBJ2-5
length: 17
D: TRBD2

DNA: TGTGCCAGCAGCCAAAGAAGGAACACCGGGGAGCTGTTTTTT
CDR3: CASSQRRNTGELFF
size: many
V: TRBV14
J: TRBJ2-2
length: 14
D: NA

DNA: TGTGCCAGCAGCCAAGGACCGATTAGCAATCAGCCCCAGCATTTT
CDR3: CASSQGPISNQPQHF
size: few
V: TRBV3-1
J: TRBJ1-5
length: 15
D: NA

DNA: TGCAGTGCTCCCCAGGGTTTGGAGACCCAGTACTTC
CDR3: CSAPQGLETQYF
size: few
V: TRBV20-1
J: TRBJ2-5
length: 12
D: NA

DNA: TGCGCCAGCAGCCCCCTTAAGCGGGGGGGATACAATGAGCAGTTCTTC
CDR3: CASSPLKRGGYNEQFF
size: few
V: TRBV4-1
J: TRBJ2-1
length: 16
D: TRBD2

DNA: TGCACCAGCAGCCTCGGACTAGCGGTTGAGACCCAGTACTTC
CDR3: CTSSLGLAVETQYF
size: NA
V: TRBV5-1
J: TRBJ2-5
length: 14
D: TRBD2

DNA: TGTGCCAGCAGTTTCGGGGGGATGGGGTACGAGCAGTACTTC
CDR3: CASSFGGMGYEQYF
size: NA
V: TRBV12-3/TRBV12-4
J: TRBJ2-7
length: 14
D: TRBD2

DNA: TGTGCCAGCAGCCACGGACTAGCGGGGGACAATGAGCAGTTCTTC
CDR3: CASSHGLAGDNEQFF
size: NA
V: TRBV7-9
J: TRBJ2-1
length: 15
D: TRBD2

DNA: TGCGCCAGCAGCCAAAACTTTGTACAGGAACTTAACACCGGGGAGCTGTTTTTT
CDR3: CASSQNFVQELNTGELFF
size: NA
V: TRBV5-1
J: TRBJ2-2
length: 18
D: NA

DNA: TGTGCCAGCAGCACTCGGACAGGGGAAGAGACCCAGTACTTC
CDR3: CASSTRTGEETQYF
size: NA
V: TRBV9
J: TRBJ2-5
length: 14
D: TRBD1

DNA: TGCAGTGCTCCAGTGGACACCCTGAACACTGAAGCTTTCTTT
CDR3: CSAPVDTLNTEAFF
size: few
V: TRBV20-1
J: TRBJ1-1
length: 14
D: NA

DNA: TGTGCCAGCAGCTTACAGGGGGTCGGTCCCGGGGAGCTGTTTTTT
CDR3: CASSLQGVGPGELFF
size: few
V: TRBV7-9
J: TRBJ2-2
length: 15
D: TRBD1

DNA: TGCGCCAGCAGCTGGGGAACACAGGGGCCGAAAGAGACCCAGTACTTC
CDR3: CASSWGTQGPKETQYF
size: NA
V: TRBV5-1
J: TRBJ2-5
length: 16
D: TRBD1

DNA: TGCAGCGTTGTTGGTCAGGGTCGAACTGAAGCTTTCTTT
CDR3: CSVVGQGRTEAFF
size: NA
V: TRBV29-1
J: TRBJ1-1
length: 13
D: NA

DNA: TGCAGTGCGAGACCTTCGGGCGGGAGGTGGACAGATACGCAGTATTTT
CDR3: CSARPSGGRWTDTQYF
size: NA
V: TRBV20-1
J: TRBJ2-3
length: 16
D: TRBD2